The present T cell receptor (beta chain) was sequenced within a study of blood T cell repertoires in COVID-19. Methods used by the authors: Reference gene primer amplification gave estimated nucleated cell counts. The table came from immunoSEQ multiplex PCR; TCRdb's copy has only in-frame clones and leaves some out. The V and J calls and clone size are taken from that table; D and trimming were inferred from the DNA. The sample lists over 250,000 clones, about 93% occurring once. Germline loops: CDR1 SQVTM, CDR2 ANQGSEA. J lost 2 bases, V lost 5 bases, and 5 bases had no gene match. CDR3 length: 13 residues. Recruitment covered about 25 US areas and drew participants whose ages spanned roughly 18 to 89 years.

Material for sequencing was PBMCs or T cells enriched from blood (not recorded which). The genes are TRBV29-1 and TRBJ1-2; 7 bases are shared with TRBD1. This sequence was found in a woman between 25 and 40 years old who had recovered from COVID-19. CDR3 amino acids: CSVYDRANYGYTF. In DNA, the CDR3 is TGCAGCGTTTATGACAGGGCCAACTATGGCTACACCTTC.